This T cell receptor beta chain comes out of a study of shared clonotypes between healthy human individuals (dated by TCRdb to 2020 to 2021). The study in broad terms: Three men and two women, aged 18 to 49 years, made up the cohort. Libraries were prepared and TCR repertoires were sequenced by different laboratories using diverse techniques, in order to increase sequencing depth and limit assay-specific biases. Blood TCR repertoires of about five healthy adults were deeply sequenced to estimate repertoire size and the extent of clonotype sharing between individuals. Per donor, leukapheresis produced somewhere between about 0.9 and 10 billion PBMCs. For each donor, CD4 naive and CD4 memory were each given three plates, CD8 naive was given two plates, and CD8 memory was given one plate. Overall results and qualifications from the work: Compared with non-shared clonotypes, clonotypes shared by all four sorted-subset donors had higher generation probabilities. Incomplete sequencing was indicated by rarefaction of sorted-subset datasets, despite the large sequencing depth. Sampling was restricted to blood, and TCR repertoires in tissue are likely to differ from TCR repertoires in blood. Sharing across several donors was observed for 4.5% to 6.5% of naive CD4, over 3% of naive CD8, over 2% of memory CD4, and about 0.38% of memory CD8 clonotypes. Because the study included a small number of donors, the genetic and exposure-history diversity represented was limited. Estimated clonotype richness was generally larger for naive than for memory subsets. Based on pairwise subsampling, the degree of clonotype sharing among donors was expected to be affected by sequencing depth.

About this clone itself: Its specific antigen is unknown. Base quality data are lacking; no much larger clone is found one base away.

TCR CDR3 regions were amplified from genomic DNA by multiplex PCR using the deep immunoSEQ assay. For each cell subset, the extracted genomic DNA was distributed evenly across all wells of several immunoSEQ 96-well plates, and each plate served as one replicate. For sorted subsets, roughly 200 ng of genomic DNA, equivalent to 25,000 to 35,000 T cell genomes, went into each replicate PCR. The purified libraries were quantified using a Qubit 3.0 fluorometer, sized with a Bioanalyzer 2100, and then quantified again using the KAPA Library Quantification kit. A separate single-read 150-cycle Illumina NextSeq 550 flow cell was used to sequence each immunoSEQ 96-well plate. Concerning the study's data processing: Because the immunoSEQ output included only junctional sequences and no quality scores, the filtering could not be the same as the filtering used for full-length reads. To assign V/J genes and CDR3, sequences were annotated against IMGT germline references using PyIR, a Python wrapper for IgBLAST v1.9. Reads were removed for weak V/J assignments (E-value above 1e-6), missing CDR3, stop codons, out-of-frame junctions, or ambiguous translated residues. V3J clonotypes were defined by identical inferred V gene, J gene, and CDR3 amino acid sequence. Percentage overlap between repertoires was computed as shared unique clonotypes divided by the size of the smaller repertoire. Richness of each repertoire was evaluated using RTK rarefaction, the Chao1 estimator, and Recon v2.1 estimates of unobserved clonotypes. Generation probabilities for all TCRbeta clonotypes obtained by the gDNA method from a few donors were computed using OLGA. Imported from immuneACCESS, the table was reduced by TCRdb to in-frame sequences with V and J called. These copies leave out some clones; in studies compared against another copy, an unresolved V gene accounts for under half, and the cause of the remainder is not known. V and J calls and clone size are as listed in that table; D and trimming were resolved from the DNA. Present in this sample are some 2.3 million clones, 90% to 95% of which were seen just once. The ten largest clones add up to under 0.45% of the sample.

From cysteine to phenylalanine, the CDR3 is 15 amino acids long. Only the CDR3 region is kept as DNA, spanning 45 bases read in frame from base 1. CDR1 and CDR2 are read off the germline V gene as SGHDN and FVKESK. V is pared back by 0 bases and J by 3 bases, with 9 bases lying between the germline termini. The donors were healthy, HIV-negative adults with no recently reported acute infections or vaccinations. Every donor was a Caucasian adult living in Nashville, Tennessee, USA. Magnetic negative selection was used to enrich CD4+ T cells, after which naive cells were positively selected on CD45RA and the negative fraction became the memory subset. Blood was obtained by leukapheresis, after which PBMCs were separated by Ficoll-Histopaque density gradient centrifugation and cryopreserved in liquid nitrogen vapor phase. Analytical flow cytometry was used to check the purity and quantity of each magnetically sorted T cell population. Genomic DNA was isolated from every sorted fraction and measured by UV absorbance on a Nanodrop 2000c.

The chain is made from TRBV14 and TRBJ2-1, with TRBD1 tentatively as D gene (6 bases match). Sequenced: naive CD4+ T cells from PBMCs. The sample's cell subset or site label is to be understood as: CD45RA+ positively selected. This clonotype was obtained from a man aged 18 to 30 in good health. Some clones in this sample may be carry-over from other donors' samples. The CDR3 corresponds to CASSQDVQGYNEQFF. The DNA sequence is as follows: TGTGCCAGCAGCCAAGATGTACAGGGCTACAATGAGCAGTTCTTC.